This T cell receptor (beta chain) was captured by sequencing in a study of blood T cell repertoires in COVID-19. Study in general: T cells, B-cell-depleted T cells, or PBMCs supplied cDNA or gDNA.

Looked up from germline, CDR1 is LGHNA and CDR2 is YNFKEQ. The length of the CDR3 is 15 residues. V was clipped by 0 bases and J by 7 bases; unmatched bases: 5. Residents of about two dozen US areas, aged about 18 to 89 years, made up the participants. Cohort allocation depended upon clinical history that participants reported. Donors in Cohort 3 counted as recovered after two negative PCRs, clearance, or symptom resolution. Clones were read by immunoSEQ multiplex PCR, and TCRdb kept only the in-frame ones, dropping some. This table has 200,000 to 250,000 clones, 70% to 85% appearing once. What was sequenced was PBMCs or T cells enriched from blood (not recorded which). The chain employs TRBV4-2 and TRBJ2-1, with 8 bases matching TRBD2. The clonotype comes from a woman aged 55-75 years who had recovered from COVID-19. The CDR3 bases are TGTGCCAGCAGCCAAGAGGGGCCTAGCGGGAATGAGCAGTTCTTC. It encodes CASSQEGPSGNEQFF.